Below, 23 T cell receptor beta chains from the same sample are listed, as sequenced in a study of shared clonotypes between healthy human individuals. Here immunoSEQ multiplex PCR was the method, and the copy in TCRdb shows in-frame clones only, minus some. Of around 100,000 clones listed, around 71% were seen once; the top ten hold more than 20%. Sequenced sample: memory CD8+ T cells sorted from blood. Subset defined: CD45RO+ cells pooled with CCR7-negative TemRA cells. Every receptor here comes from a woman in her twenties or thirties in good health.

The J gene is TRBJ2-1, the V gene TRBV2; D is undetermined. V was clipped by 6 bases and J by 8 bases, with 14 bases between them. Germline V gives CDR1 SNHLY, CDR2 FYNNEI. This CDR3 is built from 13 residues. This CDR3 is CASRLPEPYEQFF. CDR3 DNA sequence: TGTGCCAGCAGGCTCCCGGAGCCCTATGAGCAGTTCTTC.

This clone was seen repeatedly, ten times or more. The chain has TRBV4-1 and TRBJ2-7; unclear D gene. CDR1 is MGHRA and CDR2 is YSYEKL in the germline V gene. The CDR3 contains 15 residues. V shed 4 bases and J shed 2 bases, with 15 bases lying between them. CDR3 sequence: CASSPIYGETYEQYF. Written as DNA, the CDR3 is TGCGCCAGCAGCCCAATATATGGGGAAACCTACGAGCAGTACTTC.

This CDR3 is CASSLGHPEKLFF. CDR3 DNA: TGTGCCAGCAGTTTGGGACACCCTGAAAAACTGTTTTTT. This sequence joins TRBV28 and TRBJ1-4, with a tentative D call TRBD1 (6 bases). The CDR3 covers 13 residues. Per the germline V gene, CDR1 is MDHEN and CDR2 is SYDVKM. Trimming took 3 bases from V and 7 from J, leaving 9 bases between them. Drawing the rest from reference TRBV28 and TRBJ1-4, the complete variable domain is DVKVTQSSRYLVKRTGEKVFLECVQDMDHENMFWYRQDPGLGLRLIYFSYDVKMKEKGDIPEGYSVSREKKERFSLILESASTNQTSMYLCASSLGHPEKLFFGSGTQLSVL.

This clone appeared many times. The V call is TRBV6-1, the J call TRBJ1-1; a possible D gene is TRBD1 (6 bases). This CDR3 contains 14 residues. Trimming cost V 2 bases and J 6 bases, with 13 bases left between them. Per the germline V gene, CDR1 is MNHNS and CDR2 is SASEGT. The CDR3 bases are TGTGCCAGCAGTGAATTGCGGGGGGCAGCTGAAGCTTTCTTT. As protein: CASSELRGAAEAFF.

The chain recombines TRBV28 with TRBJ2-2; tentative D call: TRBD2 (5 bases). The CDR3 has 14 residues. The V gene lost 7 bases and the J gene lost 6 bases, with 15 bases spanning the gap. Germline loops: CDR1 MDHEN, CDR2 SYDVKM. The CDR3 sequence: CASKEGAQSGELFF. CDR3 DNA sequence: TGTGCCAGCAAAGAGGGAGCCCAGTCCGGGGAGCTGTTTTTT.

This clone occurred a few times. The V and J genes are TRBV4-1 and TRBJ2-5; D remains unclear. In germline, CDR1 is MGHRA, CDR2 YSYEKL. The CDR3 has 16 amino acids. V shed 0 bases and J shed 6 bases, with 17 bases lying between them. As DNA, the CDR3 is TGCGCCAGCAGCCAAGATCCCACCTCCCGCATGCAGACCCAGTACTTC. Encoded protein: CASSQDPTSRMQTQYF.

This sequence joins TRBV7-9 and TRBJ2-7; tentatively, D is TRBD1 or TRBD2 (6 bases each). CDR3 length: 13 residues. Trimming stripped 5 bases from V and 4 bases from J, with 12 bases between. CDR1 is SEHNR, CDR2 FQNEAQ, per germline (reference sequence). The CDR3 reads CASSPRGRYEQYF. The CDR3 region has the DNA TGTGCCAGCAGCCCTCGGGGGCGGTACGAGCAGTACTTC.

The genes are TRBV14 and TRBJ2-1; D is ambiguous. Germline V CDR1 and CDR2: SGHDN, FVKESK. V was shortened by 1 base and J by 4 bases, with 11 bases between the two germline ends. CDR3 length: 15 residues. The CDR3 DNA follows: TGTGCCAGCAGCCAAGCGAGCTCCATGTACAATGAGCAGTTCTTC. Residues: CASSQASSMYNEQFF.

V gene TRBV2 combines with J gene TRBJ2-2, with D tentatively TRBD2 (6 bases). Per the germline V gene, CDR1 is SNHLY and CDR2 is FYNNEI. The V gene lost 2 bases and the J gene lost 0 bases, with 16 bases spanning the gap. This CDR3 region has 18 residues. Written as DNA, the CDR3 is TGTGCCAGCAGTGAACGGGCCGGGGGACTCTCGAACACCGGGGAGCTGTTTTTT. This translates into CASSERAGGLSNTGELFF.

V usage is TRBV11-2 and J usage is TRBJ2-5; the D call may be TRBD1 or TRBD2 (5 bases each). This CDR3 spans 15 amino acids. V lost 2 bases, J lost 3 bases, and 13 bases lay in between. Germline assignment: CDR1 SGHAT and CDR2 FQNNGV. DNA for the CDR3: TGTGCCAGCAGCTTAATGGGTAGGGGAGAAGAGACCCAGTACTTC. Translated, it gives CASSLMGRGEETQYF.

The genes are TRBV9 and TRBJ1-1, with 8 bases aligning to TRBD1. The CDR3 is 14 residues long. V lost 6 bases to trimming and J lost 5 bases; unmatched junction nucleotides: 9. Germline values: CDR1 SGDLS, CDR2 YYNGEE. The CDR3, as DNA: TGTGCCAGCACCGCTACAGGGGGAAGAACTGAAGCTTTCTTT. Amino acids: CASTATGGRTEAFF. The full variable domain, rest sourced from reference TRBV9 and TRBJ1-1, is DSGVTQTPKHLITATGQRVTLRCSPRSGDLSVYWYQQSLDQGLQFLIQYYNGEERAKGNILERFSAQQFPDLHSELNLSSLELGDSALYFCASTATGGRTEAFFGQGTRLTVV.

The chain couples TRBV28 to TRBJ2-7; TRBD1 matches at 7 bases. Germline CDR1 reads MDHEN; CDR2 reads SYDVKM. V gave up 3 bases and J gave up 5 bases; unmatched junction bases: 7. This CDR3 region has 14 residues. DNA for the CDR3: TGTGCCAGCAGTTTCCAGGGGGTGATCGACGAGCAGTACTTC. Translating it yields CASSFQGVIDEQYF.

This clone turned up a few times. The chain couples TRBV13 to TRBJ2-5; D remains ambiguous. The CDR3 is 14 residues long. Germline CDR1 PRHDT, CDR2 FYEKMQ (reference sequence). Trimming took 4 bases from V and 4 from J, leaving 13 bases between them. In DNA, the CDR3 is TGTGCCAGCAGCTCAAAGCAGGCGGCAGAGACCCAGTACTTC. Translating it yields CASSSKQAAETQYF.

V and J are TRBV2 and TRBJ1-1; 7 positions match TRBD1. This CDR3 has 14 residues. Germline-derived CDR1 and CDR2 are SNHLY and FYNNEI. The ends lost 7 bases at V and 7 bases at J; junction bases unmatched: 12. The chain's CDR3 is CASTRDRESHEAFF. The DNA for the CDR3 is TGTGCCAGCACCAGGGACAGAGAAAGCCATGAAGCTTTCTTT.

The rearrangement uses TRBV4-1 and TRBJ1-4; TRBD1 is a possible D gene (6 bases). Between the trimmed V and J ends, which lost 1 base and 11 bases, there was a span of 8 bases. This CDR3 spans 12 amino acids. CDR1 is MGHRA and CDR2 is YSYEKL in the germline V gene. The CDR3 DNA reads TGCGCCAGCAGCCAAGCAGGGGCCAAACTGTTTTTT. It specifies CASSQAGAKLFF.

The chain uses TRBV10-3 and TRBJ1-3, with D perhaps TRBD1 (6 bases). CDR1 and CDR2 from the germline V gene are ENHRY and SYGVKD. The CDR3 sequence is 15 residues long. The V and J ends lost 8 bases and 1 base respectively, with 15 bases between them. CDR3 DNA: TGTGCCATCCAAGACACAGGGAAGTCTGGAAACACCATATATTTT. Translated, it gives CAIQDTGKSGNTIYF.

This rearrangement joins TRBV6-1 to TRBJ2-2; TRBD2 might be the D (6 bases). The V and J ends lost 3 bases and 2 bases respectively, with 22 bases between them. The CDR3 is 19 residues long. CDR1 MNHNS and CDR2 SASEGT come from the germline V gene. The CDR3 sequence is CASSESTPGTVANTGELFF. For the CDR3, the DNA is TGTGCCAGCAGTGAGTCCACACCGGGGACTGTCGCCAACACCGGGGAGCTGTTTTTT.

This clone was counted between two and nine times. The rearrangement uses TRBV6-1 and TRBJ1-4; 7 bases match TRBD1. The CDR3 is 14 residues long. In germline, CDR1 is MNHNS, CDR2 SASEGT. V lost 4 bases to trimming and J lost 5 bases; unmatched junction nucleotides: 4. The CDR3 protein is CASSGGRGNEKLFF. In DNA form, the CDR3 reads TGTGCCAGCAGTGGTGGCAGGGGGAATGAAAAACTGTTTTTT.

This rearrangement joins TRBV5-4 to TRBJ2-7; either TRBD1 or TRBD2 may fit D (5 bases each). V lost 0 bases to trimming and J lost 5 bases, with 6 bases between them. Germline V gene sequence: CDR1 SGHNT, CDR2 YYREEE (reference sequence). CDR3 length equals 12 residues. The CDR3 loop is CASSLVGDEQYF. In DNA, the CDR3 is TGTGCCAGCAGCTTGGTGGGGGACGAGCAGTACTTC.

This chain uses TRBV9 with TRBJ2-6; unclear D gene. Trimming removed 3 bases from V and 0 bases from J, with 7 bases in between. The germline V gene has CDR1 SGDLS and CDR2 YYNGEE. The CDR3 contains 15 residues. The CDR3 reads CASSESDSGANVLTF. The CDR3 nucleotides are TGTGCCAGCAGCGAAAGTGACTCTGGGGCCAACGTCCTGACTTTC.

In DNA form, the CDR3 reads TGTGCCAGCAGCCCCGGACAGGGGGAGGACTACGAAAAACTGTTTTTT. Translation: CASSPGQGEDYEKLFF. The genes are TRBV7-9 and TRBJ1-4; 10 bases fit TRBD1. V shed 5 bases and J 8 bases; nucleotides not matched to a gene: 11. The CDR3 sequence is 16 residues long. Germline CDR1 is SEHNR and CDR2 is FQNEAQ (reference sequence).

The chain carries TRBV10-2 and TRBJ2-1; D tentatively reads TRBD1 or TRBD2 (5 bases each). V lost 2 bases and J lost 12, with 14 bases in between. The CDR3 totals 13 residues. CDR1 and CDR2 from the germline V gene are WSHSY and SAAADI. CDR3 amino acids: CASSEGARDSQFF. As DNA, the CDR3 is TGCGCCAGCAGTGAGGGGGCTCGGGATTCGCAGTTCTTC.

This clone was recorded only once. V gene TRBV7-6 combines with J gene TRBJ2-5, with unresolved D. This CDR3 has 12 residues. The ends were cut back, 3 bases at V and 1 base at J, with 3 bases in the middle. Germline assignment: CDR1 SGHVS and CDR2 FNYEAQ. The CDR3 DNA reads TGTGCCAGCAGCTTTAGCCAAGAGACCCAGTACTTC. This codes for CASSFSQETQYF.